This T cell receptor (beta chain) appears in the sequencing data of a study of blood T cells in healthy people across ages. Study-wide results and caveats: Changes seen in expanded clonotypes were possibly confounded by donor CMV status left unknown.

This clonotype was seen only a few times. The target antigen is unknown. For the second PCR, which ran for about 6 to 11 cycles, a sample-barcoded 5' primer and a J-beta primer mix were used. One entry per CDR3 protein, called by TCRdb with MiXCR from the 5' RACE reads. Of roughly 1,500,000 distinct CDR3 sequences listed, approximately 40% are singletons. Germline values: CDR1 SGHKS, CDR2 YYEKEE (reference sequence). The CDR3 consists of 14 residues. V was pared by 4 bases and J by 2 bases, with 13 bases between. Sequenced input: blood. This sequence was found in a woman between 18 and 30 years old in good health. This chain uses TRBV5-5 with TRBJ2-7; D gene uncertain. Here the CDR3 DNA reads TGTGCCAGCAGCACCGTAGGTACCACCTACGAGCAGTACTTC. It is translated as CASSTVGTTYEQYF.